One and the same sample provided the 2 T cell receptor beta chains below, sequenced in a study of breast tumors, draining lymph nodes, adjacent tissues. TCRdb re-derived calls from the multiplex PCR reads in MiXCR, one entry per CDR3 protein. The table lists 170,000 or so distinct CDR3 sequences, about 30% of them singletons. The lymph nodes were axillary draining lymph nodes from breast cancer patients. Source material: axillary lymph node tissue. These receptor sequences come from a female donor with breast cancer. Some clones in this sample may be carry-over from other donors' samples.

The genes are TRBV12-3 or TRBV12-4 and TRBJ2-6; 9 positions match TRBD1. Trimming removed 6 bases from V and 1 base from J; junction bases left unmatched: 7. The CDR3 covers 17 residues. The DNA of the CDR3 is TGTGCCAGCAGGGCCACAGGGGGCTTGTCTGGGGCCAACGTCCTGACTTTC. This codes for CASRATGGLSGANVLTF.

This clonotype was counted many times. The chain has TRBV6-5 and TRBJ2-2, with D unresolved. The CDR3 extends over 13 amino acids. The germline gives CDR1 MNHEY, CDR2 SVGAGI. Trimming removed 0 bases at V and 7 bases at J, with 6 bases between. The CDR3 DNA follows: TGTGCCAGCAGTTACTCGAGAGGCGGGGAGCTGTTTTTT. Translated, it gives CASSYSRGGELFF.